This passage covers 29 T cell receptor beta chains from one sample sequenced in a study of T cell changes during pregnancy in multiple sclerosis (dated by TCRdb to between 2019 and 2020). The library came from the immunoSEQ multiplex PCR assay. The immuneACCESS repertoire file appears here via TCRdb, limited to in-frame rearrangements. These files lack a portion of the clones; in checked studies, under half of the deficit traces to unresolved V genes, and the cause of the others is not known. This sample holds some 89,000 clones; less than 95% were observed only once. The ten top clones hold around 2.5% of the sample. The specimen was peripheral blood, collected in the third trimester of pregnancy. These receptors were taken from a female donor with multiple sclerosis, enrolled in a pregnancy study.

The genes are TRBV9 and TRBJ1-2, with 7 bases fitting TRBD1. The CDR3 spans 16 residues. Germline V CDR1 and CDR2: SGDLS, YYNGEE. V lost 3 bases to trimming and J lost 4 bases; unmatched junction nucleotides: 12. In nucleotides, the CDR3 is TGTGCCAGCAGCGACCCGGTGAAGGGGGCCCTCTATGGCTACACCTTC. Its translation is CASSDPVKGALYGYTF.

This CDR3 is CASSLVGLQSPYEQYF. In DNA, the CDR3 is TGTGCCAGCAGCTTAGTCGGACTCCAGAGCCCCTACGAGCAGTACTTC. The chain couples TRBV7-9 to TRBJ2-7; weak D call: TRBD2 (5 bases). The germline CDR1 and CDR2 sequences are SEHNR and FQNEAQ (reference sequence). Trimming removed 1 base from V and 2 bases from J, with 15 bases in between. This CDR3 is 16 amino acids long.

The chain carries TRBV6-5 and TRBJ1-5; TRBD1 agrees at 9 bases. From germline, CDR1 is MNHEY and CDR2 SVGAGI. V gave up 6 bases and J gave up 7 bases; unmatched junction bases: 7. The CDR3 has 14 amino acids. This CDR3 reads CASRQGQGRQPQHF. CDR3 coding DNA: TGTGCCAGCAGGCAGGGACAGGGAAGACAGCCCCAGCATTTT.

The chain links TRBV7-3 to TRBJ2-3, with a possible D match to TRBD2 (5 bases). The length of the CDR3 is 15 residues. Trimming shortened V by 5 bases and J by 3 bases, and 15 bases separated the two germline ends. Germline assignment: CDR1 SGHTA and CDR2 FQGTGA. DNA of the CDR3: TGTGCCAGCAGCCGCGGGTCCTGGAGGACAGATACGCAGTATTTT. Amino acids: CASSRGSWRTDTQYF.

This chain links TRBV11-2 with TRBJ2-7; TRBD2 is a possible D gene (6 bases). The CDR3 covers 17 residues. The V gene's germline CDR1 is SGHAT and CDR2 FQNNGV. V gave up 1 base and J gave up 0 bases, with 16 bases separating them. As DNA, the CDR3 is TGTGCCAGCAGCTTAGGGGCGGAGGGGCCCCCCTCCTACGAGCAGTACTTC. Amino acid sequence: CASSLGAEGPPSYEQYF.

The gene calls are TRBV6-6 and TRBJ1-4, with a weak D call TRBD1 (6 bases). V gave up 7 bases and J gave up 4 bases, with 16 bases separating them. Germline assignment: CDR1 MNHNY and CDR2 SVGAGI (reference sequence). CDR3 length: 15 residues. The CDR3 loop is CASTSGGADNEKLFF. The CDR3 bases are TGTGCCAGCACCTCGGGGGGGGCGGATAATGAAAAACTGTTTTTT.

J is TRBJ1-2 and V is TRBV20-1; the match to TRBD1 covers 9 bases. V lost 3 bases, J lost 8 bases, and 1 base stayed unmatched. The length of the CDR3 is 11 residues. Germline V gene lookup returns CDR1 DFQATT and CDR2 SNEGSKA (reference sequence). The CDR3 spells CSARTGGGYTF. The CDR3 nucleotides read TGCAGTGCTAGGACAGGGGGAGGCTACACCTTC.

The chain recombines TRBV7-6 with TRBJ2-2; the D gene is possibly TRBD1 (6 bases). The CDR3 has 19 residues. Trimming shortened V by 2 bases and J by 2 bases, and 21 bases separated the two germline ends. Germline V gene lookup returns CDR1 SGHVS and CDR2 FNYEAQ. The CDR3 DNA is TGTGCCAGCAGCTTAAAGATCGCAGGGGTCGAACTCAACACCGGGGAGCTGTTTTTT. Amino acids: CASSLKIAGVELNTGELFF.

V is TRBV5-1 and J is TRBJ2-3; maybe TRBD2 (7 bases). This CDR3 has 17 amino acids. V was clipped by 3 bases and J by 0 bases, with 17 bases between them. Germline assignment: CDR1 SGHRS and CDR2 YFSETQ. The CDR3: CASSSQAGAASTDTQYF. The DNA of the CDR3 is TGCGCCAGCAGCTCCCAGGCGGGGGCCGCTAGCACAGATACGCAGTATTTT.

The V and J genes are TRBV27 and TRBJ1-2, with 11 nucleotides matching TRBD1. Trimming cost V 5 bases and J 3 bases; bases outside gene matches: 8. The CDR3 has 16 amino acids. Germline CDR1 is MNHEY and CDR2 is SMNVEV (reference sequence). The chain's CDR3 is CASSRTGGSYYYGYTF. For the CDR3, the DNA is TGTGCCAGCAGTCGGACAGGGGGCTCGTATTACTATGGCTACACCTTC.

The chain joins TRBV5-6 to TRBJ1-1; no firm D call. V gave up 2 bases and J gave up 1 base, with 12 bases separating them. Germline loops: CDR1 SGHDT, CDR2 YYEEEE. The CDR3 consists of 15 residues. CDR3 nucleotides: TGTGCCAGCAGCTTCGGTACCCCGTCGAACACTGAAGCTTTCTTT. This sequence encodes CASSFGTPSNTEAFF.

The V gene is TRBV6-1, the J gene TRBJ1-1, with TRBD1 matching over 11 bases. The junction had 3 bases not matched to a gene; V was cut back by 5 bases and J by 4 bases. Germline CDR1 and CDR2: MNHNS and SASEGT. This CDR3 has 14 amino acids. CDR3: CASSSGTGGTEAFF. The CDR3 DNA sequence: TGTGCCAGCAGTTCTGGGACAGGGGGCACTGAAGCTTTCTTT.

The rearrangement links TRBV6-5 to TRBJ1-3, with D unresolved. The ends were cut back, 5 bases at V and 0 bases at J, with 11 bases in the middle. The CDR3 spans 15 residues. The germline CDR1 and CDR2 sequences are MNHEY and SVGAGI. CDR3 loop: CASSPWEISGNTIYF. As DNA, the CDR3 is TGTGCCAGCAGTCCTTGGGAGATCTCTGGAAACACCATATATTTT.

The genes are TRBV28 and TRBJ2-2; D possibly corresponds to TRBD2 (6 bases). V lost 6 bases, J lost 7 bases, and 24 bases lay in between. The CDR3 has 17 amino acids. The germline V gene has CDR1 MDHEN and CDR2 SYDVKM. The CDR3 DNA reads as TGTGCCAGCAGACCACCGGGGGTCGGGCCCCGGGGCGGGGAGCTGTTTTTT. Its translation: CASRPPGVGPRGGELFF.

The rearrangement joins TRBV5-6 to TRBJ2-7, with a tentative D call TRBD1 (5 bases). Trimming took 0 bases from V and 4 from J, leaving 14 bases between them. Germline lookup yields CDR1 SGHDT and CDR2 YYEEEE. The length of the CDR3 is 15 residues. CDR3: CASSLVGRAQYEQYF. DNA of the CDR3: TGTGCCAGCAGCTTGGTGGGCAGGGCACAATACGAGCAGTACTTC. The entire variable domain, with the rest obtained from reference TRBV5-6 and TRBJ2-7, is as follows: DAGVTQSPTHLIKTRGQQVTLRCSPKSGHDTVSWYQQALGQGPQFIFQYYEEEERQRGNFPDRFSGHQFPNYSSELNVNALLLGDSALYLCASSLVGRAQYEQYFGPGTRLTVT.

The CDR3 nucleotides are TGTGCCAGCAGTCAAATGGGAGTAACGAACTATGGCTACACCTTC. Its translation is CASSQMGVTNYGYTF. The V gene is TRBV27, the J gene TRBJ1-2; D uncertain. In germline, CDR1 is MNHEY, CDR2 SMNVEV (reference sequence). This CDR3 region has 15 residues. The V end lost 5 bases, the J end lost 2 bases, and 15 bases lay between the germline ends.

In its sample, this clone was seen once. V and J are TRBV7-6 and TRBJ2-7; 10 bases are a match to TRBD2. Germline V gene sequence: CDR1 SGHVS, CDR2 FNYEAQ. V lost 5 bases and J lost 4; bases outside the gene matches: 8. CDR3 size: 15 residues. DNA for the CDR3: TGTGCCAGCAGCGGGGAGCGGGGGGGAATTTACGAGCAGTACTTC. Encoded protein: CASSGERGGIYEQYF.

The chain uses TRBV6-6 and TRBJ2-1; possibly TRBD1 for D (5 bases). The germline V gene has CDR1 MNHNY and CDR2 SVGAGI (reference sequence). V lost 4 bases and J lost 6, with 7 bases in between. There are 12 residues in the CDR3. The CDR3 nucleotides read TGTGCCAGCAGTTGGGGCCGCAATGAGCAGTTCTTC. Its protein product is CASSWGRNEQFF.

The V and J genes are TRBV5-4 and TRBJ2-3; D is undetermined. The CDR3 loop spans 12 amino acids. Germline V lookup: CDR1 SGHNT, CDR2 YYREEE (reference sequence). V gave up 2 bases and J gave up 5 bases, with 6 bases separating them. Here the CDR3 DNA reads TGTGCCAGCAGCTTATATTTAGATACGCAGTATTTT. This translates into CASSLYLDTQYF.

The CDR3 bases are TGTGCCAGCAGCCAAGACGGGGGGCAAGAGACCCAGTACTTC. This codes for CASSQDGGQETQYF. The chain couples TRBV7-9 to TRBJ2-5; 7 bases map to TRBD2. This CDR3 is built from 14 residues. The J segment lost 2 bases and the V segment lost 5 bases, leaving 5 bases of the junction unmatched. Germline V gene sequence: CDR1 SEHNR, CDR2 FQNEAQ (reference sequence).

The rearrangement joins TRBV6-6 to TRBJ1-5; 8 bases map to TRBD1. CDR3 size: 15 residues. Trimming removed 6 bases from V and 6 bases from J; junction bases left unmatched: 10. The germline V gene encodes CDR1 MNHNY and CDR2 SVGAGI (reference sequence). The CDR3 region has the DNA TGTGCCAGCAGACCCGCAGGGGGCTGGGGTCAGCCCCAGCATTTT. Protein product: CASRPAGGWGQPQHF.

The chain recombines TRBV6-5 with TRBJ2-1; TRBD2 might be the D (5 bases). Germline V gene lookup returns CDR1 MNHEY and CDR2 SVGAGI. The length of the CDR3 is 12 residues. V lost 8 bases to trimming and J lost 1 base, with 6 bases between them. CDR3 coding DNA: TGTGCCAGCGAGGGTTCCTACAATGAGCAGTTCTTC. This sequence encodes CASEGSYNEQFF.

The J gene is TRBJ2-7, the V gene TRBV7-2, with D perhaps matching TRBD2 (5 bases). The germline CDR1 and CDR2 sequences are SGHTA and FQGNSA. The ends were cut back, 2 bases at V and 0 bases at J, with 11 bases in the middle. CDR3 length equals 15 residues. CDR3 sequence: CASSLPGLSSYEQYF. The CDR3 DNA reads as TGTGCCAGCAGCTTACCCGGACTGAGCTCCTACGAGCAGTACTTC.

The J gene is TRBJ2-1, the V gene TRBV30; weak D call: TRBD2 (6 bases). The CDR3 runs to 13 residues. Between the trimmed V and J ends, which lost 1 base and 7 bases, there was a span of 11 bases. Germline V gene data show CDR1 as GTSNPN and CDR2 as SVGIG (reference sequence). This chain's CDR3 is CAWSGGVRNEQFF. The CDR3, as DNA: TGTGCCTGGAGTGGGGGGGTTCGGAATGAGCAGTTCTTC. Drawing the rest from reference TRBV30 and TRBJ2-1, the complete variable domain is SQTIHQWPATLVQPVGSPLSLECTVEGTSNPNLYWYRQAAGRGLQLLFYSVGIGQISSEVPQNLSASRPQDRQFILSSKKLLLSDSGFYLCAWSGGVRNEQFFGPGTRLTVL.

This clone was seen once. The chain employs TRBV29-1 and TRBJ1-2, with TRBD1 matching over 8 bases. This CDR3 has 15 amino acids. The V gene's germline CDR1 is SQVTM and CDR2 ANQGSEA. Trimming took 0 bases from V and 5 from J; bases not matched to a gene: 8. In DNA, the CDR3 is TGCAGCGTTGAAGAACTATCGGACAGGGTTTATGGCTACACCTTC. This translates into CSVEELSDRVYGYTF.

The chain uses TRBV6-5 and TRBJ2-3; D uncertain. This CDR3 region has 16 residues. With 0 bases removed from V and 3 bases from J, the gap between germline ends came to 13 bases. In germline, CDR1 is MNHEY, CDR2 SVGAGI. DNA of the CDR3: TGTGCCAGCAGTTACTCCCCGAGCTCGGAGACAGATACGCAGTATTTT. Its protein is CASSYSPSSETDTQYF.

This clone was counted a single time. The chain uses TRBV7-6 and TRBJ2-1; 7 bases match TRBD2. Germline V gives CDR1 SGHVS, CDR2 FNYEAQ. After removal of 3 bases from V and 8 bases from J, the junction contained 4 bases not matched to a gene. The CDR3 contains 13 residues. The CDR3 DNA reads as TGTGCCAGCAGCTTGACTAGCATGGATGAGCAGTTCTTC. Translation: CASSLTSMDEQFF.

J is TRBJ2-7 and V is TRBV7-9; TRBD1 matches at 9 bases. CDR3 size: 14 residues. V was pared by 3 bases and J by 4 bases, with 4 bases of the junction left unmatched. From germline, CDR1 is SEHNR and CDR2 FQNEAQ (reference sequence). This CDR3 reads CASSFGQGSYEQYF. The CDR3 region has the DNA TGTGCCAGCAGCTTTGGACAGGGGTCTTACGAGCAGTACTTC.

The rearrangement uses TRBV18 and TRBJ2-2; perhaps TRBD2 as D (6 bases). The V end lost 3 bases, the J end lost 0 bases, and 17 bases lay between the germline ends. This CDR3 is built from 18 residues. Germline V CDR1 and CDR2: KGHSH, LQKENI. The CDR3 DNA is TGTGCCAGCTCACCTGAACTAGCTCCATTATCGAACACCGGGGAGCTGTTTTTT. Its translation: CASSPELAPLSNTGELFF.